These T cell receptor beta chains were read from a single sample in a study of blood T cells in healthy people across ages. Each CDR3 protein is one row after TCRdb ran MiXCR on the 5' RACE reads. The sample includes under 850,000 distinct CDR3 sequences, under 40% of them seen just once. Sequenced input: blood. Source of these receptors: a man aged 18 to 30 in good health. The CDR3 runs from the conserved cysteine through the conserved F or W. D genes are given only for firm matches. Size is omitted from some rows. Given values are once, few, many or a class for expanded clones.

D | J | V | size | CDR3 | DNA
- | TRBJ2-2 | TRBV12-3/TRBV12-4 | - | CASSLGRPYTGELFF | TGTGCCAGCAGTTTAGGTAGACCTTACACCGGGGAGCTGTTTTTT
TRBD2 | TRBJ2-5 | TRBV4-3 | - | CASSQSGLAQETQYF | TGCGCCAGCAGCCAATCCGGACTAGCCCAAGAGACCCAGTACTTC
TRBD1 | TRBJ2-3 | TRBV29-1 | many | CSVDPRQGATDTQYF | TGCAGCGTCGACCCGAGACAGGGGGCAACAGATACGCAGTATTTT
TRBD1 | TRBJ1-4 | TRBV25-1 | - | CASSGGTVNEKLFF | TGTGCCAGCAGCGGAGGGACAGTTAATGAAAAACTGTTTTTT
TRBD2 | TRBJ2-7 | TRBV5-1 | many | CASSLETSGDYEQYF | TGCGCCAGCAGCTTGGAGACTAGCGGGGACTACGAGCAGTACTTC
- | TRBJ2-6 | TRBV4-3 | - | CASSQAGYGANVLTF | TGCGCCAGCAGCCAAGCCGGGTACGGGGCCAACGTCCTGACTTTC
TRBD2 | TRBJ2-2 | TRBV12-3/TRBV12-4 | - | CASSSPAGGLYGELFF | TGTGCCAGCAGTTCCCCGGCGGGGGGGCTATATGGGGAGCTGTTTTTT
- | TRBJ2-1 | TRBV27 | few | CASSSILDNAYNEQFF | TGTGCCAGCAGTTCGATACTAGACAACGCTTACAATGAGCAGTTCTTC
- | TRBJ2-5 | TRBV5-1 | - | CASSPVGAVPSQYF | TGCGCCAGCAGCCCGGTTGGGGCAGTCCCATCACAGTACTTC
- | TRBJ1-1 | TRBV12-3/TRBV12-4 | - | CASRASGGAMNTEAFF | TGTGCCAGCAGGGCCTCTGGGGGGGCCATGAACACTGAAGCTTTCTTT
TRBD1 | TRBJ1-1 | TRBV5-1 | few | CASSTRQGGTEAFF | TGCGCCAGCAGCACACGACAGGGGGGGACTGAAGCTTTCTTT
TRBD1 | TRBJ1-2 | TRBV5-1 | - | CASRPGTGDGYTF | TGCGCCAGCAGACCCGGGACAGGGGACGGCTACACCTTC
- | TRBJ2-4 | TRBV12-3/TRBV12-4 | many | CASSSYTALWEAKNIQYF | TGTGCCAGCAGCTCTTATACCGCCCTTTGGGAAGCCAAAAACATTCAGTACTTC
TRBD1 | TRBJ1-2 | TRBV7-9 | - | CASGQVNGYTF | TGTGCCAGCGGACAGGTTAATGGCTACACCTTC
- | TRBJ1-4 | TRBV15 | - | CATSTPMGGASTNEKLFF | TGTGCCACCAGCACACCGATGGGGGGCGCGTCAACTAATGAAAAACTGTTTTTT
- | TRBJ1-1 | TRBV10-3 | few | CAISESRGRNTEAFF | TGTGCCATCAGTGAGTCTCGGGGGAGGAACACTGAAGCTTTCTTT
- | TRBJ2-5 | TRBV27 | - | CASRPNSPLKETQYF | TGTGCCAGCCGACCAAACAGCCCCTTGAAAGAGACCCAGTACTTC
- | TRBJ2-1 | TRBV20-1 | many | CSASQSSFSYNEQFF | TGCAGTGCTTCCCAGTCTAGCTTCTCCTACAATGAGCAGTTCTTC
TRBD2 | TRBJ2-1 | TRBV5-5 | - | CASDLAGGFLRSYNEQFF | TGTGCCAGCGATCTAGCGGGGGGCTTTTTACGCTCCTACAATGAGCAGTTCTTC
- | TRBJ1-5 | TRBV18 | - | CASSPQLLSPNSNQPQHF | TGTGCCAGCTCACCACAACTACTCAGCCCCAATAGCAATCAGCCCCAGCATTTT
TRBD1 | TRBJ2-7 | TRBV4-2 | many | CASSQDGGQEGFYEQYF | TGTGCCAGCAGCCAAGATGGGGGACAGGAGGGATTCTACGAGCAGTACTTC
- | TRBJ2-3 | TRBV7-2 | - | CASSPQPTTDTQYF | TGTGCCAGCAGCCCACAGCCTACCACAGATACGCAGTATTTT
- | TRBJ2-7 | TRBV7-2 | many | CASSSPGTANYEQYF | TGTGCCAGCAGCTCTCCCGGGACGGCTAACTACGAGCAGTACTTC
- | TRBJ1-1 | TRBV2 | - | CASSEETVIEAFF | TGTGCCAGCAGTGAAGAGACAGTGATTGAAGCTTTCTTT